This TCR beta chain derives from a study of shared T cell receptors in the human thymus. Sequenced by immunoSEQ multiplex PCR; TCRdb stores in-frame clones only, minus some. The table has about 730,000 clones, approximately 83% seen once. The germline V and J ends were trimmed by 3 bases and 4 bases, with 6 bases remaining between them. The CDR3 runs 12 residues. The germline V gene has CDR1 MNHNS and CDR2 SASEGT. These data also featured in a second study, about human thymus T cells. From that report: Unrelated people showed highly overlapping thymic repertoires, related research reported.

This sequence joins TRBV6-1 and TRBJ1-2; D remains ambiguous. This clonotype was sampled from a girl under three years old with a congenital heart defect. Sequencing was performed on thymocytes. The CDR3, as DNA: TGTGCCAGCAGTGACTTCCTCTATGGCTACACCTTC. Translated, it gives CASSDFLYGYTF.